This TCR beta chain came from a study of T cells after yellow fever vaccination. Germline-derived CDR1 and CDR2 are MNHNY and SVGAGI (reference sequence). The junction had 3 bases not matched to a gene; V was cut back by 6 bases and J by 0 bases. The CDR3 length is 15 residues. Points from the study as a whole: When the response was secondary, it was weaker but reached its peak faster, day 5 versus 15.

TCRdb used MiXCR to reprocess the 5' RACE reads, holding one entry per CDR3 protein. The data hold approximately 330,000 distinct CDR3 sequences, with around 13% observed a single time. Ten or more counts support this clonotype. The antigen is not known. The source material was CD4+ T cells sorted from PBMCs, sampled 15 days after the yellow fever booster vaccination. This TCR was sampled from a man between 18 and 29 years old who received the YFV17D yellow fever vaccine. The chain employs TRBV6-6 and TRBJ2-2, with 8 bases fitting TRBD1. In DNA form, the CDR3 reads TGTGCCAGCAGCTACAGGGGGTCGAACACCGGGGAGCTGTTTTTT. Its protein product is CASSYRGSNTGELFF.